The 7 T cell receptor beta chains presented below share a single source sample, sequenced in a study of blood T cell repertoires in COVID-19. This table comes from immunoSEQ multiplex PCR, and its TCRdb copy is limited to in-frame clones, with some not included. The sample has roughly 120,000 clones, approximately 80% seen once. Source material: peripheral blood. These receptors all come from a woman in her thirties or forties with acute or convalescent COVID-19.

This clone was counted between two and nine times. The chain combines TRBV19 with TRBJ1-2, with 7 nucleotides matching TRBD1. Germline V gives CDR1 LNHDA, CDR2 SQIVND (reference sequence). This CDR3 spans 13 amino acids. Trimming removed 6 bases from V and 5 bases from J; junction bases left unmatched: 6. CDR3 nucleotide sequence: TGTGCCAGTAGAGGGGACAGACTGTATGGCTACACCTTC. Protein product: CASRGDRLYGYTF.

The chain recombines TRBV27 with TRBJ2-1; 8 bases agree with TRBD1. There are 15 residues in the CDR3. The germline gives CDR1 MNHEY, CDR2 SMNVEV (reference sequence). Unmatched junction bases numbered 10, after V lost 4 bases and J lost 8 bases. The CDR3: CASSWSAGGGDEQFF. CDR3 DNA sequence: TGTGCCAGCAGTTGGTCGGCAGGGGGCGGCGATGAGCAGTTCTTC.

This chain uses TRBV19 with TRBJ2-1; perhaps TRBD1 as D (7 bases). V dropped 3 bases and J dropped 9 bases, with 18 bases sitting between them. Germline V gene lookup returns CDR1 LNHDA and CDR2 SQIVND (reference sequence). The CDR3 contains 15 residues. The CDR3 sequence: CASSIEIGRGAEQFF. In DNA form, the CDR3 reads TGTGCCAGTAGTATTGAAATCGGCAGGGGGGCTGAGCAGTTCTTC.

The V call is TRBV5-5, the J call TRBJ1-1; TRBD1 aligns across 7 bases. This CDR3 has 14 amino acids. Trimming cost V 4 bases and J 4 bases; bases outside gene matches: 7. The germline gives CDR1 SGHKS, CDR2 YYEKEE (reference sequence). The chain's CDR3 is CASSMGQFITEAFF. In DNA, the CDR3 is TGTGCCAGCAGCATGGGACAGTTTATCACTGAAGCTTTCTTT.

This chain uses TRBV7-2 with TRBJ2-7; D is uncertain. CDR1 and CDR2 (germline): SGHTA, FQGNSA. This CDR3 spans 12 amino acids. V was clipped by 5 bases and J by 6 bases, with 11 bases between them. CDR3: CASSPYIGEQYF. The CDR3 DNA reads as TGTGCCAGCAGCCCTTATATCGGCGAGCAGTACTTC.

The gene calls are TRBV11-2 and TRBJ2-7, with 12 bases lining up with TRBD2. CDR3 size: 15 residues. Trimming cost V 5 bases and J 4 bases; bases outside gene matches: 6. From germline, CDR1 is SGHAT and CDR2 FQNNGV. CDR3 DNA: TGTGCCAGCAGCCGCATCGGACTAGCGGGGTACGAGCAGTACTTC. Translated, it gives CASSRIGLAGYEQYF.

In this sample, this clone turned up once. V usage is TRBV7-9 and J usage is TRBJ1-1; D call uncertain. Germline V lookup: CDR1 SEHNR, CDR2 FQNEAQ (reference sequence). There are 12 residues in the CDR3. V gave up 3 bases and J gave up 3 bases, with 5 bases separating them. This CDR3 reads CASSFGDTEAFF. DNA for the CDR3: TGTGCCAGCAGCTTCGGGGACACTGAAGCTTTCTTT.